A selection of T cell receptor beta chains follows, all from one sample in a study of T cell clones after liver transplantation. Data came from immunoSEQ multiplex PCR; TCRdb stores just in-frame clones and leaves some out. Here the sample spans about 70,000 clones, approximately 80% being singletons. The specimen comprised CD4+ T cells from blood, sampled 12 months after liver transplant. All receptors derive from a human patient who received a liver transplant. Some T cells may be supplied by the graft donor. Each CDR3 is given with its conserved first and last residue. Each record gives: D gene, V gene, CDR3 length, J gene, clone size, CDR3 protein, CDR3 DNA. D genes are given only for firm matches. The size entry is marked missing in some rows and otherwise reads once, few, many or a size class.

TRBD2	TRBV2	16	TRBJ2-7	NA	CASSRGLAGVLYEQYF	TGTGCCAGCAGTCGCGGACTAGCGGGCGTTCTCTACGAGCAGTACTTC
NA	TRBV10-3	13	TRBJ2-3	NA	CAISGTDTDTQYF	TGTGCCATCAGTGGGACAGACACAGATACGCAGTATTTT
TRBD2	TRBV7-2	15	TRBJ2-5	NA	CASSLSGRAGETQYF	TGTGCCAGCAGCTTAAGCGGGAGGGCCGGAGAGACCCAGTACTTC
NA	TRBV25-1	14	TRBJ1-1	NA	CASSEEGRNTEAFF	TGTGCCAGCAGTGAAGAGGGTCGGAACACTGAAGCTTTCTTT
NA	TRBV6-6	14	TRBJ2-7	NA	CASSYSPYSYEQYF	TGTGCCAGCAGTTACTCGCCGTACTCCTACGAGCAGTACTTC
NA	TRBV7-9	14	TRBJ2-7	NA	CASSLFGSVHEQYF	TGTGCCAGCAGCTTATTCGGGTCAGTCCACGAGCAGTACTTC
NA	TRBV6-6	12	TRBJ2-7	NA	CASSRTFYEQYF	TGTGCCAGCAGTAGGACTTTCTACGAGCAGTACTTC
NA	TRBV5-6	13	TRBJ1-5	many	CASSPGALGPQHF	TGTGCCAGCAGCCCCGGGGCCCTGGGGCCCCAGCATTTT
NA	TRBV5-1	15	TRBJ2-1	NA	CASSLFGGFDNEQFF	TGCGCCAGCAGCTTGTTCGGGGGCTTTGACAATGAGCAGTTCTTC
NA	TRBV2	18	TRBJ2-1	NA	CASSSTHRQLSSYNEQFF	TGTGCCAGCAGTTCCACCCACCGGCAGCTAAGCTCCTACAATGAGCAGTTCTTC
TRBD2	TRBV5-1	15	TRBJ2-1	NA	CASSLEGGSYNEQFF	TGCGCCAGCAGCTTGGAGGGAGGGTCCTACAATGAGCAGTTCTTC
NA	TRBV7-3	13	TRBJ2-2	NA	CASSPKVTGELFF	TGTGCCAGCAGCCCTAAGGTTACCGGGGAGCTGTTTTTT
TRBD1	TRBV7-9	14	TRBJ1-1	NA	CASSLMDRATEAFF	TGTGCCAGCAGCTTAATGGACAGGGCCACTGAAGCTTTCTTT
NA	TRBV27	14	TRBJ2-1	NA	CASSLAASHNEQFF	TGTGCCAGCAGTTTGGCGGCTTCACACAATGAGCAGTTCTTC
TRBD1	TRBV29-1	13	TRBJ2-2	once	CSARDSNTGELFF	TGCAGCGCGAGGGACAGCAACACCGGGGAGCTGTTTTTT
NA	TRBV7-2	16	TRBJ2-7	once	CASSLAGDSRGLEQYF	TGTGCCAGCAGCTTAGCCGGGGACTCCCGGGGGCTGGAGCAGTACTTC
NA	TRBV2	14	TRBJ1-3	once	CARTGLLSGNTIYF	TGTGCCAGAACGGGGCTCCTCTCTGGAAACACCATATATTTT
NA	TRBV7-2	15	TRBJ2-4	NA	CASSPDYSRRNIQYF	TGTGCCAGCAGCCCGGACTATTCGAGGCGGAACATTCAGTACTTC
NA	TRBV5-1	13	TRBJ2-5	NA	CASSLAGWETQYF	TGCGCCAGCAGCTTGGCGGGATGGGAGACCCAGTACTTC
NA	TRBV5-4	13	TRBJ1-1	NA	CATSGGVNTEAFF	TGTGCCACCTCAGGTGGGGTGAACACTGAAGCTTTCTTT
NA	TRBV6-5	13	TRBJ2-3	NA	CASSYSGTDTQYF	TGTGCCAGCAGTTACTCCGGAACAGATACGCAGTATTTT
NA	TRBV2	16	TRBJ2-3	NA	CASSSSGGLRTDTQYF	TGTGCCAGCAGCTCATCCGGAGGGCTTCGCACAGATACGCAGTATTTT
NA	TRBV7-2	11	TRBJ2-5	NA	CASSTRRTQYF	TGTGCCAGCAGCACCCGCCGGACCCAGTACTTC
TRBD2	TRBV5-1	16	TRBJ2-5	few	CASSSGLAGGGETQYF	TGCGCCAGCAGCTCGGGACTAGCGGGAGGCGGCGAGACCCAGTACTTC
NA	TRBV10-2	13	TRBJ2-7	NA	CASSGAALYEQYF	TGCGCCAGCAGTGGCGCAGCCCTCTACGAGCAGTACTTC
TRBD1	TRBV28	17	TRBJ2-3	NA	CASSSQFSTGSTDTQYF	TGTGCCAGCAGTTCGCAATTTTCGACAGGGAGCACAGATACGCAGTATTTT
NA	TRBV7-9	12	TRBJ1-3	NA	CASSTGGNTIYF	TGTGCCAGCAGTACAGGTGGAAACACCATATATTTT
NA	TRBV7-2	13	TRBJ1-5	once	CASSSSREQPQHF	TGTGCCAGCAGCTCGTCCAGGGAACAGCCCCAGCATTTT
NA	TRBV7-2	12	TRBJ2-5	NA	CASSLLGETQYF	TGTGCCAGCAGCTTACTCGGAGAGACCCAGTACTTC
NA	TRBV5-1	15	TRBJ2-5	NA	CASSLFQGPQETQYF	TGCGCCAGCAGCTTGTTTCAGGGCCCGCAAGAGACCCAGTACTTC
TRBD1	TRBV11-3	14	TRBJ2-3	NA	CASSLTGDKDTQYF	TGTGCCAGCAGCTTAACAGGGGACAAAGATACGCAGTATTTT
NA	TRBV15	19	TRBJ2-7	NA	CATSRDWGRAAGPRYEQYF	TGTGCCACCAGCAGAGATTGGGGCAGGGCCGCTGGCCCTCGCTACGAGCAGTACTTC
NA	TRBV20-1	10	TRBJ2-7	NA	CSASEYEQYF	TGCAGTGCTAGCGAGTACGAGCAGTACTTC
NA	TRBV10-1	13	TRBJ1-5	once	CASSESLGQPQHF	TGCGCCAGCAGTGAATCGTTAGGTCAGCCCCAGCATTTT
NA	TRBV7-2	15	TRBJ1-5	NA	CASTSTLGNNQPQHF	TGTGCCAGCACCTCGACACTTGGAAACAATCAGCCCCAGCATTTT
NA	TRBV10-3	15	TRBJ1-2	NA	CAISSGQESNYGYTF	TGTGCCATCAGCTCGGGACAAGAGTCTAACTATGGCTACACCTTC
TRBD2	TRBV10-3	13	TRBJ2-1	NA	CAIKALAENEQFF	TGTGCCATCAAGGCACTAGCGGAGAATGAGCAGTTCTTC
NA	TRBV5-1	14	TRBJ2-3	NA	CASSLEGFTDTQYF	TGCGCCAGCAGCTTGGAGGGATTCACAGATACGCAGTATTTT
NA	TRBV11-2	15	TRBJ2-3	NA	CASSLRTPGTDTQYF	TGTGCCAGCAGCTTAAGGACTCCAGGCACAGATACGCAGTATTTT
TRBD1	TRBV7-9	17	TRBJ2-5	NA	CASSLGAQGARQETQYF	TGTGCCAGCAGCTTAGGGGCACAGGGGGCAAGGCAAGAGACCCAGTACTTC
NA	TRBV10-2	13	TRBJ2-7	NA	CASSEQAGREQYF	TGCGCCAGCAGTGAGCAGGCAGGGCGCGAGCAGTACTTC
TRBD2	TRBV7-7	16	TRBJ2-1	NA	CASSPTLAGAGNEQFF	TGTGCTAGCAGCCCTACTCTAGCGGGAGCCGGGAATGAGCAGTTCTTC